This TCR beta chain was captured in a study of blood T cell repertoires in COVID-19. The wider study: Acute-phase and convalescent COVID-19 samples originated in the United States, Italy and Spain. T cells, B-cell-depleted T cells, or PBMCs supplied cDNA or gDNA.

As handled by the study authors: Reference gene primer amplification gave nucleated cell count estimates. Repertoires were generated with immunoSEQ multiplex PCR, while TCRdb's copy carries only in-frame clones and drops some. V and J calls and clone size are as listed in that table; D and trimming were resolved from the DNA. Of 180,000 or so clones in the sample, around 78% were seen once. The CDR3 spans 15 residues. Germline V gene data show CDR1 as SGDLS and CDR2 as YYNGEE. J was trimmed by 2 bases and V by 3 bases; bases with no gene match: 6. This rearrangement joins TRBV9 to TRBJ1-2; 8 nucleotides match TRBD1. This receptor was identified in a woman older than 75 with active or convalescent COVID-19. Material for sequencing was peripheral blood. CDR3 in amino acids: CASSATGVGNYGYTF. CDR3 sequence (DNA): TGTGCCAGCAGCGCGACAGGGGTGGGGAACTATGGCTACACCTTC. The variable domain in full, with the rest retrieved from reference TRBV9 and TRBJ1-2, is DSGVTQTPKHLITATGQRVTLRCSPRSGDLSVYWYQQSLDQGLQFLIQYYNGEERAKGNILERFSAQQFPDLHSELNLSSLELGDSALYFCASSATGVGNYGYTFGSGTRLTVV.